This is a list of T cell receptor beta chains from one sample in a study of cytomegalovirus exposure and HLA in healthy donors. Produced via immunoSEQ multiplex PCR; TCRdb's table is partial and in-frame only. The table has about 110,000 clones, just over 75% seen once; the top ten hold roughly 12%. The material sequenced was PBMCs. These receptors all come from a man aged 30 to 45 in good health and CMV-seropositive. Both conserved end residues are part of each CDR3. Each record gives: V gene, clone size, D gene, J gene, CDR3 protein, CDR3 DNA. A D gene is named only where the DNA matches it firmly. Rows give clone size only sometimes, using once, few, many, or a class for an expanded clone.

V gene: TRBV6-5
clone size: NA
D gene: TRBD2
J gene: TRBJ2-5
CDR3 protein: CASSSGAGALTETQYF
CDR3 DNA: TGTGCCAGCAGTTCGGGAGCGGGGGCCTTAACGGAGACCCAGTACTTC

V gene: TRBV5-8
clone size: NA
D gene: NA
J gene: TRBJ1-5
CDR3 protein: CASSFRDTSFGQPQHF
CDR3 DNA: TGTGCCAGCAGCTTCCGGGACACCTCATTCGGTCAGCCCCAGCATTTT

V gene: TRBV19
clone size: NA
D gene: TRBD2
J gene: TRBJ2-1
CDR3 protein: CASSIVAGDYNEQFF
CDR3 DNA: TGTGCCAGTAGTATAGTAGCGGGGGACTACAATGAGCAGTTCTTC

V gene: TRBV18
clone size: NA
D gene: TRBD1
J gene: TRBJ2-7
CDR3 protein: CASSPRQGEQYF
CDR3 DNA: TGTGCCAGCTCACCAAGACAGGGCGAGCAGTACTTC

V gene: TRBV7-7
clone size: NA
D gene: NA
J gene: TRBJ2-1
CDR3 protein: CASSLTGGGMEEQFF
CDR3 DNA: TGTGCTAGCAGCTTGACGGGAGGGGGCATGGAGGAGCAGTTCTTC

V gene: TRBV5-1
clone size: few
D gene: TRBD1
J gene: TRBJ1-2
CDR3 protein: CASSLAAGGWDYGYTF
CDR3 DNA: TGCGCCAGCAGCTTGGCGGCAGGGGGTTGGGATTATGGCTACACCTTC

V gene: TRBV11-2
clone size: NA
D gene: NA
J gene: TRBJ2-1
CDR3 protein: CASSLARGTYNEQFF
CDR3 DNA: TGTGCCAGCAGCTTAGCCCGGGGGACCTACAATGAGCAGTTCTTC

V gene: TRBV23-1
clone size: NA
D gene: NA
J gene: TRBJ2-7
CDR3 protein: CASRDFNRTYEQYF
CDR3 DNA: TGCGCCAGCAGGGATTTTAACAGGACCTACGAGCAGTACTTC

V gene: TRBV2
clone size: NA
D gene: NA
J gene: TRBJ2-5
CDR3 protein: CASSPFQGTETQYF
CDR3 DNA: TGTGCCAGCAGCCCTTTTCAGGGTACAGAGACCCAGTACTTC

V gene: TRBV4-1
clone size: NA
D gene: NA
J gene: TRBJ2-1
CDR3 protein: CASSQEPTPVLEFF
CDR3 DNA: TGCGCCAGCAGCCAAGAACCAACCCCGGTGTTAGAGTTCTTC

V gene: TRBV5-5
clone size: NA
D gene: TRBD1
J gene: TRBJ2-7
CDR3 protein: CASSLAGDRVYEQYF
CDR3 DNA: TGTGCCAGCAGCTTGGCCGGGGACAGGGTCTACGAGCAGTACTTC

V gene: TRBV27
clone size: NA
D gene: TRBD2
J gene: TRBJ2-1
CDR3 protein: CASSIAGGIHEQFF
CDR3 DNA: TGTGCCAGCTCTATAGCGGGGGGGATCCATGAGCAGTTCTTC

V gene: TRBV11-2
clone size: NA
D gene: NA
J gene: TRBJ2-6
CDR3 protein: CASSLRGTLPLGLTF
CDR3 DNA: TGTGCCAGCAGCTTGCGGGGAACCCTCCCTCTCGGCCTGACTTTC

V gene: TRBV11-2
clone size: NA
D gene: TRBD2
J gene: TRBJ2-5
CDR3 protein: CASSSRGGEEETQYF
CDR3 DNA: TGTGCCAGCAGCTCACGTGGGGGGGAGGAGGAGACCCAGTACTTC

V gene: TRBV5-8
clone size: NA
D gene: NA
J gene: TRBJ1-5
CDR3 protein: CATHPGVPQHF
CDR3 DNA: TGTGCCACCCACCCCGGGGTGCCCCAGCATTTT

V gene: TRBV28
clone size: NA
D gene: NA
J gene: TRBJ2-7
CDR3 protein: CASSLLRGAPGSTYEQYF
CDR3 DNA: TGTGCCAGCAGTTTACTCCGCGGGGCTCCGGGTTCAACCTACGAGCAGTACTTC

V gene: TRBV19
clone size: NA
D gene: TRBD2
J gene: TRBJ2-7
CDR3 protein: CASSIQAGAYEQYF
CDR3 DNA: TGTGCCAGTAGTATCCAAGCGGGGGCCTACGAGCAGTACTTC

V gene: TRBV27
clone size: NA
D gene: NA
J gene: TRBJ1-2
CDR3 protein: CASSLSAAVTSGYTF
CDR3 DNA: TGTGCCAGCAGTTTATCAGCGGCAGTCACCTCTGGCTACACCTTC

V gene: TRBV28
clone size: NA
D gene: TRBD1
J gene: TRBJ1-4
CDR3 protein: CASSLYGTGDEKLFF
CDR3 DNA: TGTGCCAGCAGTTTATATGGGACAGGGGATGAAAAACTGTTTTTT

V gene: TRBV4-3
clone size: NA
D gene: NA
J gene: TRBJ2-5
CDR3 protein: CASSQDGGGLETQYF
CDR3 DNA: TGCGCCAGCAGCCAAGATGGGGGGGGGCTCGAGACCCAGTACTTC

V gene: TRBV5-6
clone size: NA
D gene: NA
J gene: TRBJ2-1
CDR3 protein: CASSLGGGGPLNEQFF
CDR3 DNA: TGTGCCAGCAGCTTGGGCGGAGGGGGCCCTCTCAATGAGCAGTTCTTC

V gene: TRBV5-6
clone size: NA
D gene: TRBD1
J gene: TRBJ2-7
CDR3 protein: CASRYRDRAYEQYF
CDR3 DNA: TGTGCCAGCAGATACCGGGACAGGGCCTACGAGCAGTACTTC

V gene: TRBV5-4
clone size: NA
D gene: TRBD1
J gene: TRBJ1-5
CDR3 protein: CASSRGQSQPQHF
CDR3 DNA: TGTGCCAGCAGCCGGGGACAGAGCCAGCCCCAGCATTTT

V gene: TRBV7-8
clone size: few
D gene: TRBD1
J gene: TRBJ1-2
CDR3 protein: CASSLAQGTDGGYTF
CDR3 DNA: TGTGCCAGCAGCTTAGCTCAGGGGACAGATGGTGGCTACACCTTC

V gene: TRBV6-1
clone size: few
D gene: TRBD2
J gene: TRBJ2-7
CDR3 protein: CASRPGLAGPEQYF
CDR3 DNA: TGTGCCAGCCGCCCAGGGCTAGCGGGGCCCGAGCAGTACTTC

V gene: TRBV4-1
clone size: few
D gene: TRBD1
J gene: TRBJ1-1
CDR3 protein: CASHTGGSEAFF
CDR3 DNA: TGCGCCAGCCACACAGGGGGCTCTGAAGCTTTCTTT

V gene: TRBV7-3
clone size: NA
D gene: NA
J gene: TRBJ2-3
CDR3 protein: CASSLNRGSTDTQYF
CDR3 DNA: TGTGCCAGCAGCTTAAATCGGGGGAGCACAGATACGCAGTATTTT

V gene: TRBV7-8
clone size: few
D gene: NA
J gene: TRBJ1-2
CDR3 protein: CASSRGEMAYGYTF
CDR3 DNA: TGTGCCAGTTCACGGGGTGAAATGGCATATGGCTACACCTTC

V gene: TRBV7-9
clone size: NA
D gene: TRBD1
J gene: TRBJ1-4
CDR3 protein: CASSLGDRVATNEKLFF
CDR3 DNA: TGTGCCAGCAGCTTGGGTGACAGGGTGGCAACTAATGAAAAACTGTTTTTT

V gene: TRBV4-1
clone size: NA
D gene: TRBD2
J gene: TRBJ2-4
CDR3 protein: CASSLAGIAKNIQYF
CDR3 DNA: TGCGCCAGCAGCCTAGCGGGAATAGCCAAAAACATTCAGTACTTC

V gene: TRBV7-9
clone size: NA
D gene: NA
J gene: TRBJ2-1
CDR3 protein: CAGSLGGGNNEQFF
CDR3 DNA: TGTGCCGGCAGCTTGGGAGGCGGAAACAATGAGCAGTTCTTC

V gene: TRBV11-2
clone size: NA
D gene: TRBD2
J gene: TRBJ2-1
CDR3 protein: CASSLVWASGTGEQFF
CDR3 DNA: TGTGCCAGCAGCTTAGTCTGGGCTAGCGGGACCGGTGAGCAGTTCTTC

V gene: TRBV6-5
clone size: NA
D gene: TRBD1
J gene: TRBJ2-5
CDR3 protein: CASRPGQGAVGQYF
CDR3 DNA: TGTGCCAGCAGACCGGGACAGGGGGCGGTGGGGCAGTACTTC

V gene: TRBV21-1
clone size: NA
D gene: NA
J gene: TRBJ2-1
CDR3 protein: CASSTRARTGYNEQFF
CDR3 DNA: TGTGCCAGCAGCACCCGAGCCAGGACAGGATACAATGAGCAGTTCTTC

V gene: TRBV25-1
clone size: NA
D gene: TRBD1
J gene: TRBJ1-1
CDR3 protein: CASSLAGTGNTEAFF
CDR3 DNA: TGTGCCAGCAGCTTAGCCGGGACAGGGAACACTGAAGCTTTCTTT

V gene: TRBV5-1
clone size: NA
D gene: TRBD1
J gene: TRBJ2-3
CDR3 protein: CASSLVGQPTDTQYF
CDR3 DNA: TGCGCCAGCAGCTTGGTGGGACAGCCCACAGATACGCAGTATTTT

V gene: TRBV9
clone size: few
D gene: NA
J gene: TRBJ1-1
CDR3 protein: CASSAGGNTEAFF
CDR3 DNA: TGTGCCAGCAGCGCCGGAGGGAACACTGAAGCTTTCTTT

V gene: TRBV6-5
clone size: NA
D gene: TRBD1
J gene: TRBJ2-7
CDR3 protein: CASSPIQGDGEQYF
CDR3 DNA: TGTGCCAGCAGTCCTATCCAGGGGGATGGCGAGCAGTACTTC

V gene: TRBV5-6
clone size: once
D gene: TRBD1
J gene: TRBJ1-4
CDR3 protein: CASSSHDWTGEDEKLFF
CDR3 DNA: TGTGCCAGCAGCTCCCACGACTGGACAGGGGAGGATGAAAAACTGTTTTTT

V gene: TRBV5-1
clone size: NA
D gene: NA
J gene: TRBJ2-7
CDR3 protein: CASSPLGRGSNEQYF
CDR3 DNA: TGCGCCAGCAGCCCCCTGGGCAGGGGCTCTAACGAGCAGTACTTC

V gene: TRBV4-3
clone size: NA
D gene: TRBD1
J gene: TRBJ1-5
CDR3 protein: CASSATGVQPQHF
CDR3 DNA: TGCGCCAGCAGCGCAACAGGGGTGCAGCCCCAGCATTTT

V gene: TRBV28
clone size: NA
D gene: TRBD1
J gene: TRBJ2-7
CDR3 protein: CASSSSGQPFSYEQYF
CDR3 DNA: TGTGCCAGCAGTTCATCGGGACAGCCCTTCTCCTACGAGCAGTACTTC

V gene: TRBV28
clone size: NA
D gene: TRBD1
J gene: TRBJ2-3
CDR3 protein: CAMRKGQGTTDTQYF
CDR3 DNA: TGTGCCATGAGAAAGGGACAGGGTACCACAGATACGCAGTATTTT

V gene: TRBV9
clone size: NA
D gene: TRBD1
J gene: TRBJ2-1
CDR3 protein: CASSVGDRDHNEQFF
CDR3 DNA: TGTGCCAGCAGCGTAGGAGACAGGGACCACAATGAGCAGTTCTTC

V gene: TRBV10-2
clone size: NA
D gene: TRBD2
J gene: TRBJ2-2
CDR3 protein: CASSRLGTSGALGPAGELFF
CDR3 DNA: TGCGCCAGCAGTCGATTAGGGACTAGCGGGGCCTTGGGTCCGGCCGGGGAGCTGTTTTTT

V gene: TRBV18
clone size: NA
D gene: NA
J gene: TRBJ2-5
CDR3 protein: CASSPRDSNQETQYF
CDR3 DNA: TGTGCCAGCTCACCGCGGGACAGTAACCAAGAGACCCAGTACTTC

V gene: TRBV7-9
clone size: NA
D gene: TRBD1
J gene: TRBJ2-5
CDR3 protein: CASSLATGGWETQYF
CDR3 DNA: TGTGCCAGCAGCTTAGCGACAGGGGGCTGGGAGACCCAGTACTTC

V gene: TRBV28
clone size: NA
D gene: TRBD1
J gene: TRBJ1-5
CDR3 protein: CASSLSGGSNQPQHF
CDR3 DNA: TGTGCCAGCAGTTTATCAGGGGGGAGCAATCAGCCCCAGCATTTT

V gene: TRBV27
clone size: NA
D gene: NA
J gene: TRBJ1-5
CDR3 protein: CASSLGGQPQHF
CDR3 DNA: TGTGCCAGCAGTTTGGGGGGTCAGCCCCAGCATTTT

V gene: TRBV6-5
clone size: NA
D gene: TRBD1
J gene: TRBJ1-2
CDR3 protein: CASSYRTGSGYTF
CDR3 DNA: TGTGCCAGCAGTTACCGGACAGGGTCGGGCTACACCTTC

V gene: TRBV28
clone size: NA
D gene: TRBD1
J gene: TRBJ1-1
CDR3 protein: CASILTGWGGTEAFF
CDR3 DNA: TGTGCCAGCATCCTGACAGGGTGGGGTGGCACTGAAGCTTTCTTT

V gene: TRBV2
clone size: NA
D gene: NA
J gene: TRBJ2-7
CDR3 protein: CATQTGSYEQYF
CDR3 DNA: TGTGCCACACAGACGGGGTCCTACGAGCAGTACTTC

V gene: TRBV27
clone size: NA
D gene: NA
J gene: TRBJ1-1
CDR3 protein: CASSFSLGGNTEAFF
CDR3 DNA: TGTGCCAGCAGTTTCTCCTTGGGAGGGAACACTGAAGCTTTCTTT

V gene: TRBV4-2
clone size: NA
D gene: NA
J gene: TRBJ2-4
CDR3 protein: CASSQGGKNIQYF
CDR3 DNA: TGTGCCAGCAGCCAAGGCGGTAAAAACATTCAGTACTTC

V gene: TRBV4-1
clone size: NA
D gene: NA
J gene: TRBJ2-5
CDR3 protein: CASSQDPGMGETQYF
CDR3 DNA: TGCGCCAGCAGCCAAGATCCAGGGATGGGAGAGACCCAGTACTTC

V gene: TRBV11-3
clone size: NA
D gene: TRBD1
J gene: TRBJ2-7
CDR3 protein: CASSPGQGPQYF
CDR3 DNA: TGTGCCAGCAGCCCGGGACAGGGGCCACAGTACTTC

V gene: TRBV27
clone size: NA
D gene: TRBD2
J gene: TRBJ2-1
CDR3 protein: CASGLAVYNEQFF
CDR3 DNA: TGTGCCAGCGGACTAGCGGTTTACAATGAGCAGTTCTTC

V gene: TRBV29-1
clone size: NA
D gene: NA
J gene: TRBJ2-5
CDR3 protein: CSVASGAQETQYF
CDR3 DNA: TGCAGCGTTGCTAGTGGCGCCCAAGAGACCCAGTACTTC

V gene: TRBV6-5
clone size: NA
D gene: TRBD1
J gene: TRBJ1-2
CDR3 protein: CASSYTGTGPSGYTF
CDR3 DNA: TGTGCCAGCAGTTACACCGGGACAGGGCCATCTGGCTACACCTTC